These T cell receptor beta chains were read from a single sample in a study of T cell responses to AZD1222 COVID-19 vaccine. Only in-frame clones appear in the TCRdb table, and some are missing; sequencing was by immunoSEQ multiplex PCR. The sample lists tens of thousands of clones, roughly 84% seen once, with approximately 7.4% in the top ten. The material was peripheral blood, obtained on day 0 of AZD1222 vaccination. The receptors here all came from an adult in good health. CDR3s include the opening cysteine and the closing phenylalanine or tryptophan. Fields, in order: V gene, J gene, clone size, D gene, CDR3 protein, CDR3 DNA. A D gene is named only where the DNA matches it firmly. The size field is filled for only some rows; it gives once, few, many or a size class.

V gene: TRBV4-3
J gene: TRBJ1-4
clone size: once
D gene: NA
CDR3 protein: CASSHGGSNEKLFF
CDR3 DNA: TGCGCCAGCAGCCACGGGGGGTCTAATGAAAAACTGTTTTTT

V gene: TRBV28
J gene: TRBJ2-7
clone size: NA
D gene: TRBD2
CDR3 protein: CASSLRDTGGGGDEQYF
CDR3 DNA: TGTGCCAGCAGTCTCCGAGATACGGGCGGGGGTGGCGACGAGCAGTACTTC

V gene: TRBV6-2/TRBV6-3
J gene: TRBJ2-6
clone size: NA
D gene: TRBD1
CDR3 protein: CASTPGTGTSGANVLTF
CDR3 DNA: TGTGCCAGCACCCCCGGGACAGGGACCTCTGGGGCCAACGTCCTGACTTTC

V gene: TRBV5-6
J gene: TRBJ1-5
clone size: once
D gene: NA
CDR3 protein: CASSLGRGGEPQHF
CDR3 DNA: TGTGCCAGCAGCTTAGGTCGCGGAGGGGAGCCCCAGCATTTT

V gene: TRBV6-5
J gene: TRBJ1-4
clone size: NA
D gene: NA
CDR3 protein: CASSYTGQKGEKLFF
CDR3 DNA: TGTGCCAGCAGTTACACGGGACAAAAGGGAGAAAAACTGTTTTTT

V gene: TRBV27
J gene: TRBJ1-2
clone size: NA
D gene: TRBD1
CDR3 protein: CASSDRVGGYTF
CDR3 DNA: TGTGCCAGCTCGGACAGGGTTGGTGGCTACACCTTC

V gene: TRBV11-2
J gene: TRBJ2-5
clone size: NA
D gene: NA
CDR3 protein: CASSLDRTGRTQYF
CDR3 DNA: TGTGCCAGCAGCTTAGATAGGACGGGGCGGACCCAGTACTTC

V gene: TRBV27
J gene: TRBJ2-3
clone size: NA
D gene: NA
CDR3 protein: CASTFAGLGTDTQYF
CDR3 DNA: TGTGCCAGCACATTTGCGGGTCTTGGCACAGATACGCAGTATTTT

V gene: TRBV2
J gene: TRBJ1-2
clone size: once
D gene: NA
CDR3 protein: CASSELGQIYGYTF
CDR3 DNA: TGTGCCAGCAGTGAACTTGGGCAGATCTATGGCTACACCTTC

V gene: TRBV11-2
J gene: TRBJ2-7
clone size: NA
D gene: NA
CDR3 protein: CASSLASGYEQYF
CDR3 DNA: TGTGCCAGCAGCTTAGCCTCGGGGTACGAGCAGTACTTC

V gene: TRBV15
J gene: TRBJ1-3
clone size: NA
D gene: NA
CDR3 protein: CATSRDFSSGNTIYF
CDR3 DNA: TGTGCCACCAGCAGAGATTTTAGCTCTGGAAACACCATATATTTT

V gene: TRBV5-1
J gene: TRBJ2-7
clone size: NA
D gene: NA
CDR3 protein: CASSLAVGRADYEQYF
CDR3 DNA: TGCGCCAGCAGCTTGGCAGTTGGGCGGGCAGACTACGAGCAGTACTTC

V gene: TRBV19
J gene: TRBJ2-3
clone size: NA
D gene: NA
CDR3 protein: CASRGLWGTSSTDTQYF
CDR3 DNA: TGTGCCAGTAGAGGCCTCTGGGGTACCTCTAGCACAGATACGCAGTATTTT

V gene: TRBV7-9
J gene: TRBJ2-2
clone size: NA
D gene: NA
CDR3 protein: CASSPRGLGTGELFF
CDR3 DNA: TGTGCCAGCAGCCCAAGGGGGTTGGGGACCGGGGAGCTGTTTTTT

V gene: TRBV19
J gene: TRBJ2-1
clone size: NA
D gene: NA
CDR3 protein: CASSKAGSSYNEQFF
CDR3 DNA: TGTGCCAGTAGTAAGGCAGGGAGCTCCTACAATGAGCAGTTCTTC

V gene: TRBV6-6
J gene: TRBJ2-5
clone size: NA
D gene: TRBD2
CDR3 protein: CASSHGLALSETQYF
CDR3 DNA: TGTGCCAGCAGCCATGGACTAGCTCTTTCAGAGACCCAGTACTTC

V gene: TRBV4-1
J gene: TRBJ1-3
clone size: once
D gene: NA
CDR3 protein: CASSQSPIGGNTIYF
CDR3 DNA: TGCGCCAGCAGCCAATCTCCGATCGGGGGAAACACCATATATTTT

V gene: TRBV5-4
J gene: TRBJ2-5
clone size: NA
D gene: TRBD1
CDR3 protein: CASSLEPGQQETQYF
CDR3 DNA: TGTGCCAGCAGCCTGGAACCGGGACAGCAAGAGACCCAGTACTTC

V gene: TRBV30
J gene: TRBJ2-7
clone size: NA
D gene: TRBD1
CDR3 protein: CAWSLLQGSEQYF
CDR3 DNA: TGTGCCTGGAGTCTTCTACAGGGGTCCGAGCAGTACTTC

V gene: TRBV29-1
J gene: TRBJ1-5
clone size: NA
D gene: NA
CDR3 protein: CSVGGGDEQPQHF
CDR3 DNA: TGCAGCGTTGGGGGAGGGGATGAGCAGCCCCAGCATTTT

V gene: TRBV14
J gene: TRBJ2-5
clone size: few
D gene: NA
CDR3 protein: CASSHGTRAQYF
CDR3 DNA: TGTGCCAGCAGCCACGGTACGAGGGCCCAGTACTTC

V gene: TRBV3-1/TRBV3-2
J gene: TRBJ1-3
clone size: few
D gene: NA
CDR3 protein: CASSQGGNTIYF
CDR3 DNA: TGTGCCAGCAGCCAAGGCGGAAACACCATATATTTT

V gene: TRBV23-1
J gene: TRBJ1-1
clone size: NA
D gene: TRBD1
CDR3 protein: CASSQSRDRGLSGTEAFF
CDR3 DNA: TGCGCCAGCAGTCAATCGAGGGACAGGGGGCTCTCGGGCACTGAAGCTTTCTTT

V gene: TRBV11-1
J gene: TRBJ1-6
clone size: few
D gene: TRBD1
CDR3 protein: CASSRHSTGGDSPLHF
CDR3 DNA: TGTGCCAGCAGCCGTCACTCAACAGGGGGAGATTCACCCCTCCACTTT

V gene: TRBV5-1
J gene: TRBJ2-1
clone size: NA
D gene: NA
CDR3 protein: CASSYAQVGDEQFF
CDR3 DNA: TGCGCCAGCAGCTACGCGCAGGTGGGTGATGAGCAGTTCTTC

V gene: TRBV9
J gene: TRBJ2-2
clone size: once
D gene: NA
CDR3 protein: CASSKTENTGELFF
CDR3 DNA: TGTGCCAGCAGCAAAACAGAGAACACCGGGGAGCTGTTTTTT

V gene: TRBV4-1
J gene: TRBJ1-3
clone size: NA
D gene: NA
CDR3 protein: CASSRSPGQNSGNTIYF
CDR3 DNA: TGCGCCAGCAGCCGTTCCCCAGGACAAAACTCTGGAAACACCATATATTTT

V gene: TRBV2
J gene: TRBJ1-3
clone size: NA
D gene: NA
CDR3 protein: CASNPTWGPRLGNTIYF
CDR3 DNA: TGTGCCAGCAACCCGACTTGGGGGCCCCGACTCGGAAACACCATATATTTT

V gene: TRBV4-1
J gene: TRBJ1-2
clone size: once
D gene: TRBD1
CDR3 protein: CASSQPTRDRSNYGYTF
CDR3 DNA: TGCGCCAGCAGCCAACCTACCCGGGACAGAAGTAACTATGGCTACACCTTC

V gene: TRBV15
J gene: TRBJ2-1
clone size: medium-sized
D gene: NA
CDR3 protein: CATSREPQGFNEQFF
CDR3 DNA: TGTGCCACCAGCAGAGAGCCCCAGGGTTTCAATGAGCAGTTCTTC

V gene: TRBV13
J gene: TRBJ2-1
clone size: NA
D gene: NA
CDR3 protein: CASSPRRALSYNNEQFF
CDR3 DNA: TGTGCCAGCAGCCCCAGGAGGGCTCTTTCCTATAACAATGAGCAGTTCTTC

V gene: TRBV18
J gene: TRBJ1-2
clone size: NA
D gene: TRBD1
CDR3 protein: CASSPSSGGANYGYTF
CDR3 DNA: TGTGCCAGCTCACCCTCCTCAGGGGGTGCTAACTATGGCTACACCTTC

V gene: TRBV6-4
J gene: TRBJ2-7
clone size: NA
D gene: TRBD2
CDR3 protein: CASSYNSGGVYEQYF
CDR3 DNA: TGTGCCAGCAGCTACAATAGCGGGGGGGTCTACGAGCAGTACTTC

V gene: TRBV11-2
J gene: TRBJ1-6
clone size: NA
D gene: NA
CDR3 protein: CASSLAGGMRVPLHF
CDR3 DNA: TGTGCCAGCAGCTTAGCCGGAGGGATGCGAGTCCCCCTCCACTTT

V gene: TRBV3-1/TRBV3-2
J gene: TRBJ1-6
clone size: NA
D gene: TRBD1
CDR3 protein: CASSPRDRDNSPLHF
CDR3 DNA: TGTGCCAGCAGCCCACGGGACAGGGATAATTCACCCCTCCACTTT

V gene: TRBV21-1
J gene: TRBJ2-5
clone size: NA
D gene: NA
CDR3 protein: CASSTKETQYF
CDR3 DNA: TGTGCCAGCAGCACCAAAGAGACCCAGTACTTC

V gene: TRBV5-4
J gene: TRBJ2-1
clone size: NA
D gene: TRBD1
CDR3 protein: CASSPGQGFYNEQFF
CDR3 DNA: TGTGCCAGCAGCCCAGGACAGGGTTTCTACAATGAGCAGTTCTTC

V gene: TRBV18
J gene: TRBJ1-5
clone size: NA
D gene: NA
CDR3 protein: CASPDSDQPQHF
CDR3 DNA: TGTGCCAGCCCGGACAGCGATCAGCCCCAGCATTTT

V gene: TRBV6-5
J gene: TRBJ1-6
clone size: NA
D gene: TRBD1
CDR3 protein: CASRATYRGNSPLHF
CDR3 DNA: TGTGCCAGCAGGGCCACTTACAGGGGCAATTCACCCCTCCACTTT